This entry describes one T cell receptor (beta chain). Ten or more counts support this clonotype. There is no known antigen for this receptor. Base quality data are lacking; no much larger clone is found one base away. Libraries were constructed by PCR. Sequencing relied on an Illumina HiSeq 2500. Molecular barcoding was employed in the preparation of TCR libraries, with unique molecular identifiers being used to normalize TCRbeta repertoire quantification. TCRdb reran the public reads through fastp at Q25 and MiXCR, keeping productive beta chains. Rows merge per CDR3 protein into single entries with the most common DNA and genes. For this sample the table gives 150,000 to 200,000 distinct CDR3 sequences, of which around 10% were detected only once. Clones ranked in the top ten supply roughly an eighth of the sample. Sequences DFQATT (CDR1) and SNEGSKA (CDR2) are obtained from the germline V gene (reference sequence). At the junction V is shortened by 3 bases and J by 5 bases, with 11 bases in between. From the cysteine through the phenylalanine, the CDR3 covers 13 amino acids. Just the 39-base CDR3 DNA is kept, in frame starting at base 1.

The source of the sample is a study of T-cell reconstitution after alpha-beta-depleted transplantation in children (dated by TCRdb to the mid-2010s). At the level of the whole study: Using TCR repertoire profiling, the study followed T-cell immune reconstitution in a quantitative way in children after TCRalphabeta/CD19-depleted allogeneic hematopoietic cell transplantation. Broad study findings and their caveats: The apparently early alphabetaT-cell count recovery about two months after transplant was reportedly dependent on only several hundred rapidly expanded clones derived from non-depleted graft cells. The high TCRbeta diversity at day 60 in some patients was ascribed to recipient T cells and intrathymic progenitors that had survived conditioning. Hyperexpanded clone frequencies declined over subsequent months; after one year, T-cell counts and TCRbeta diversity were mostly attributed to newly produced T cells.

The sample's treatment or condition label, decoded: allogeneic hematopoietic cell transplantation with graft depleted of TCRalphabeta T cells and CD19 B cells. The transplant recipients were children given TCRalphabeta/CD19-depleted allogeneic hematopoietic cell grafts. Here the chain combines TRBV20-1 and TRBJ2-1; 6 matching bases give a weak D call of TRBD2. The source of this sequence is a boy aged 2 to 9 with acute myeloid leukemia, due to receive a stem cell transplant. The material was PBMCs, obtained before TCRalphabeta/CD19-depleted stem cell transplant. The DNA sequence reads TGCAGTGCTAGCCGCGGGGTCAACAATGAGCAGTTCTTC. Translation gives CSASRGVNNEQFF.